This is a list of T cell receptor beta chains from one sample in a study of blood T cells in healthy people across ages. Each CDR3 protein is one row after TCRdb ran MiXCR on the 5' RACE reads. The table has fewer than 2,000,000 distinct CDR3 sequences, roughly 43% seen once. The specimen was blood. These TCRs come from a human donor in good health. CDR3s include the opening cysteine and the closing phenylalanine or tryptophan. D genes are given only for firm matches. Clone size is given for some rows only: seen once, a few or many times, or a class if the clone is expanded.

TRBJ2-7,TRBV4-1,.,TRBD1,TGCGCCAGCAGCCAAGTATATGGGACAGGGAGCTCCTACGAGCAGTACTTC,CASSQVYGTGSSYEQYF
TRBJ2-1,TRBV3-1,few,.,TGTGCCAGCAGCCGCCTCGACCCGCGATTGGTTGGAAATGAGCAGTTCTTC,CASSRLDPRLVGNEQFF
TRBJ1-2,TRBV29-1,many,.,TGCAGCGTTGGGGGAGATGGCTACACCTTC,CSVGGDGYTF
TRBJ2-1,TRBV7-9,.,.,TGTGCCAGCAGCTTAGGGGGGCAGGGTCAGCACAATGAGCAGTTCTTC,CASSLGGQGQHNEQFF
TRBJ2-7,TRBV7-2,few,.,TGTGCCAGCAGCACCCGGGACGGCCTGATGTACGAGCAGTACTTC,CASSTRDGLMYEQYF
TRBJ2-1,TRBV2,.,.,TGTGCCAGCAGTGAATGGGGGGAATACAATGAGCAGTTCTTC,CASSEWGEYNEQFF
TRBJ1-1,TRBV5-1,.,.,TGCGCCAGCAGCGGATCAGGGGTTGAAGCTTTCTTT,CASSGSGVEAFF
TRBJ2-7,TRBV5-5,once,.,TGTGCCAGCAGCTTGCTGGTTCCGGGCTTCTACGAGCAGTACTTC,CASSLLVPGFYEQYF
TRBJ1-4,TRBV5-1,few,TRBD1,TGCGCCAGCAGCTTGAAGACAGGGGAACGTCGAACTAATGAAAAACTGTTTTTT,CASSLKTGERRTNEKLFF
TRBJ2-3,TRBV7-9,.,TRBD2,TGTGCCAGCAGCTCCAGGCTGGCCGGGACTAGCGGGGGATCAGATACGCAGTATTTT,CASSSRLAGTSGGSDTQYF
TRBJ2-3,TRBV2,few,.,TGTGCCAGCAAGGGGAGTAGCACAGATACGCAGTATTTT,CASKGSSTDTQYF
TRBJ2-7,TRBV4-1,many,.,TGCGCCAGCAGCCCAGAGGGACTTCTGCCCTACGAGCAGTACTTC,CASSPEGLLPYEQYF
TRBJ1-2,TRBV9,.,.,TGTGCCAGCAGCATCACCGTCCAGCAAAGGGGCTACACCTTC,CASSITVQQRGYTF
TRBJ2-7,TRBV29-1,many,.,TGCAGCGTTGTCAGAGACGGGAGCTCCTACGAGCAGTACTTC,CSVVRDGSSYEQYF
TRBJ2-5,TRBV15,.,TRBD1,TGTGCCACCAGCAGAGCTGGGACAGGGTTGGGGACCCAGTACTTC,CATSRAGTGLGTQYF
TRBJ2-2,TRBV4-1,few,.,TGCGCCAGCAGCCAATTAAACCGGAACACCGGGGAGCTGTTTTTT,CASSQLNRNTGELFF
TRBJ2-5,TRBV29-1,.,TRBD2,TGCAGCGTTGGCGGGGGGCGAGGAGAGACCCAGTACTTC,CSVGGGRGETQYF
TRBJ2-1,TRBV7-9,few,.,TGTGCCAGCAGCCCCCCTAGAGAGTACAATGAGCAGTTCTTC,CASSPPREYNEQFF
TRBJ2-3,TRBV20-1,.,.,TGCAGTGCTAGAGATAATGGGGGCGGCACAGATACGCGGTATTTT,CSARDNGGGTDTRYF
TRBJ2-7,TRBV12-5,many,TRBD2,TGTGCTAGTGCCGTCAGCGGGAACTCCTACGAGCAGTACTTC,CASAVSGNSYEQYF
TRBJ2-5,TRBV4-3,.,.,TGCGCCAGCAGCCAAGAATGGCGGGGACCCCAAGAGACCCAGTACTTC,CASSQEWRGPQETQYF
TRBJ2-3,TRBV4-2,.,TRBD2,TGTGCCAGCAGCCACCAGCTAGCGGGGGAGGTGGATACGCAGTATTTT,CASSHQLAGEVDTQYF
TRBJ1-4,TRBV7-6,few,.,TGTGCCAGCAGCTTTACTGGAGGGGCTGACGAAAAACTGTTTTTT,CASSFTGGADEKLFF
TRBJ1-2,TRBV20-1,few,.,TGCAGTTTTGAAGGCGGCAGAGAATATGGCTACACCTTC,CSFEGGREYGYTF
TRBJ1-1,TRBV7-9,.,.,TGTGCCAGCAGCCCGGGGGATGATGAAGCTTTCTTT,CASSPGDDEAFF
TRBJ1-6,TRBV12-3/TRBV12-4,.,.,TGTGCCAGCAGTTTATTGGCAGATTCACCCCTCCACTTT,CASSLLADSPLHF
TRBJ1-2,TRBV20-1,few,.,TGCAGTGCTAGCGACACGGGCTATGGCTACACCTTC,CSASDTGYGYTF
TRBJ2-7,TRBV4-2,few,.,TGTGCCAGCAGTCAAGCCATCCGTACGCGCGAGCAGTACTTC,CASSQAIRTREQYF